The 7 T cell receptor beta chains in this list originate from one sample, sequenced in a study of blood T cell repertoires in COVID-19. Libraries were prepared by immunoSEQ multiplex PCR; TCRdb keeps only in-frame clonotypes and omits some of them. The table lists 450,000 to 500,000 clones, 80% to 90% of them singletons, with approximately 3% in the top ten. The specimen was peripheral blood. The receptors were sampled from a human donor in a cohort sampled during active COVID-19.

This clone occurred once. This chain links TRBV19 with TRBJ2-7; D is unclear. Looked up from germline, CDR1 is LNHDA and CDR2 is SQIVND (reference sequence). V was pared by 3 bases and J by 2 bases, with 14 bases between. This CDR3 is built from 15 residues. CDR3 sequence reads: CASSISLNGAYEQYF. The CDR3 region has the DNA TGTGCCAGTAGTATCTCCCTGAACGGAGCCTACGAGCAGTACTTC. The full variable domain, rest sourced from reference TRBV19 and TRBJ2-7, is DGGITQSPKYLFRKEGQNVTLSCEQNLNHDAMYWYRQDPGQGLRLIYYSQIVNDFQKGDIAEGYSVSREKKESFPLTVTSAQKNPTAFYLCASSISLNGAYEQYFGPGTRLTVT.

This chain joins TRBV29-1 and TRBJ2-7; TRBD1 matches 9 bases. From germline, CDR1 is SQVTM and CDR2 ANQGSEA. The CDR3 covers 13 residues. V gave up 6 bases and J gave up 3 bases; unmatched junction bases: 6. CDR3 region: CSVPGQGYYEQYF. The CDR3 DNA is TGCAGCGTCCCGGGACAGGGCTACTACGAGCAGTACTTC.

The chain employs TRBV5-1 and TRBJ1-6; D uncertain. V lost 4 bases and J lost 6, with 8 bases in between. CDR3 length: 13 residues. The germline V gene has CDR1 SGHRS and CDR2 YFSETQ. The CDR3 here is CASSQGGNSPLHF. The DNA of the CDR3 is TGCGCCAGCAGCCAAGGAGGTAATTCACCCCTCCACTTT.

V usage is TRBV7-2 and J usage is TRBJ1-2, with D maybe TRBD1 (6 bases). Trimming pared 4 bases from V and 2 bases from J, leaving 17 bases between. The CDR3 has 16 residues. Germline V gene lookup returns CDR1 SGHTA and CDR2 FQGNSA. The CDR3 is CASSSDRPSLNYGYTF. Here the CDR3 DNA reads TGTGCCAGCAGCTCGGACAGACCCTCCTTGAACTATGGCTACACCTTC.

The chain combines TRBV9 with TRBJ2-4; TRBD2 matches 7 bases. This CDR3 contains 13 residues. The V gene end was trimmed by 2 bases and the J gene end by 8 bases; junction bases not matched to a gene: 4. The germline V gene has CDR1 SGDLS and CDR2 YYNGEE. CDR3 in amino acids: CASSVGGGDIQYF. The CDR3 nucleotides are TGTGCCAGCAGCGTTGGGGGAGGGGACATTCAGTACTTC.

The V call is TRBV3-1 (or the pseudogene TRBV3-2), the J call TRBJ2-7; maybe TRBD2 (6 bases). CDR1 and CDR2 (germline): LGHDT, YNNKEL (reference sequence). The CDR3 runs 15 residues. V was clipped by 2 bases and J by 5 bases, with 16 bases between them. In DNA, the CDR3 is TGTGCCAGCAGCCAACAGGTCACTAGCCCCCACGAGCAGTACTTC. Its protein is CASSQQVTSPHEQYF.

This clone was recorded once. The chain carries TRBV7-2 and TRBJ1-6; TRBD1 matches at 7 bases. J gave up 9 bases and V 1 base, and 9 bases lay outside the gene matches. There are 16 residues in the CDR3. CDR1 and CDR2 from the germline V gene are SGHTA and FQGNSA. The CDR3 coding sequence is TGTGCCAGCAGCTTAGATATGACAGGGCTTCGTTCACCCCTCCACTTT. As protein: CASSLDMTGLRSPLHF.